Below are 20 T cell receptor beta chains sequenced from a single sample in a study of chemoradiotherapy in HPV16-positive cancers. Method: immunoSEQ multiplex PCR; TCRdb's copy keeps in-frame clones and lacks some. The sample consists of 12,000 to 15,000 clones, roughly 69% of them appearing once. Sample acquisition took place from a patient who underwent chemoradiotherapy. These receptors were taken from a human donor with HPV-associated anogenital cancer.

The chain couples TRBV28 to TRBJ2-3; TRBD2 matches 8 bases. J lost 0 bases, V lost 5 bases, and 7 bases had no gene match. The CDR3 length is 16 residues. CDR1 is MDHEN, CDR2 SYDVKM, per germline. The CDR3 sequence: CASSLARGGSTDTQYF. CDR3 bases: TGTGCCAGCAGTCTTGCTCGGGGGGGGAGCACAGATACGCAGTATTTT.

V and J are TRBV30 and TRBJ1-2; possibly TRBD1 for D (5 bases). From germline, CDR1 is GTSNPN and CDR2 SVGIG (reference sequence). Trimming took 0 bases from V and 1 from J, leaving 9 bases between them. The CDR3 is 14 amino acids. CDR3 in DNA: TGTGCCTGGAGTGTAGGAGGGGTTAACTATGGCTACACCTTC. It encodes CAWSVGGVNYGYTF.

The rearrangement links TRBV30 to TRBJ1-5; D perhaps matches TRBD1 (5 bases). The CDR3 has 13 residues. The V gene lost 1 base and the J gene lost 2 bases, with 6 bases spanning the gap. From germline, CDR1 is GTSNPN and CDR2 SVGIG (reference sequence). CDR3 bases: TGTGCCTGGAGTGGCAGGGGCAATCAGCCCCAGCATTTT. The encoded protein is CAWSGRGNQPQHF.

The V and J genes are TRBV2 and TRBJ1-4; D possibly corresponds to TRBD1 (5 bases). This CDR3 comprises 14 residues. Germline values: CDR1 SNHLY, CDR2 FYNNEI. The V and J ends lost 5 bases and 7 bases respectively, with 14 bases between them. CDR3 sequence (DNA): TGTGCCAGCAGTTCGCAGGGAAGGGCTGAAAAACTGTTTTTT. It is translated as CASSSQGRAEKLFF.

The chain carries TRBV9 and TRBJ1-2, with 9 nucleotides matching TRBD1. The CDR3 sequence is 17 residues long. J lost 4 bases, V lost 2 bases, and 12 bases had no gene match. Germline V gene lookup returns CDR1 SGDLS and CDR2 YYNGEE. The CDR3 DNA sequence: TGTGCCAGCAGCGTGGGACCAACTACAGGGGGCGGCTATGGCTACACCTTC. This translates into CASSVGPTTGGGYGYTF.

The chain's CDR3 is CATRTANTGELFF. DNA of the CDR3: TGTGCCACCAGGACCGCGAACACCGGGGAGCTGTTTTTT. This chain connects TRBV6-1 to TRBJ2-2; D gene ambiguous. From germline, CDR1 is MNHNS and CDR2 SASEGT. This CDR3 comprises 13 residues. With 10 bases removed from V and 0 bases from J, the gap between germline ends came to 9 bases.

The CDR3, as DNA: TGTGCCAGCAGTGTATATGGCGGGGAGCTGTTTTTT. It specifies CASSVYGGELFF. The genes are TRBV2 and TRBJ2-2, with D uncertain. The CDR3 is 12 residues long. CDR1 and CDR2 from the germline V gene are SNHLY and FYNNEI. V lost 4 bases to trimming and J lost 7 bases, with 7 bases between them. The full variable domain, its missing parts supplied by reference TRBV2 and TRBJ2-2, is EPEVTQTPSHQVTQMGQEVILRCVPISNHLYFYWYRQILGQKVEFLVSFYNNEISEKSEIFDDQFSVERPDGSNFTLKIRSTKLEDSAMYFCASSVYGGELFFGEGSRLTVL.

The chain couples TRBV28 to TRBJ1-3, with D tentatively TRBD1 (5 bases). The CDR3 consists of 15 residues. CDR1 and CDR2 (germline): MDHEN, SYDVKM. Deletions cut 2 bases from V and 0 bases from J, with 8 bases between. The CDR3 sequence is CASSLGGGSGNTIYF. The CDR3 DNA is TGTGCCAGCAGTTTAGGGGGGGGCTCTGGAAACACCATATATTTT. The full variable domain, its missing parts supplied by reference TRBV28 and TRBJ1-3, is DVKVTQSSRYLVKRTGEKVFLECVQDMDHENMFWYRQDPGLGLRLIYFSYDVKMKEKGDIPEGYSVSREKKERFSLILESASTNQTSMYLCASSLGGGSGNTIYFGEGSWLTVV.

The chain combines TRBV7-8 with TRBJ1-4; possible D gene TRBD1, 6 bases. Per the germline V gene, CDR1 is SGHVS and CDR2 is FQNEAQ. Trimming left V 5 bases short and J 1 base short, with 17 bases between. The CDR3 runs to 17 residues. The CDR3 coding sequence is TGTGCCAGCAGCCTCTCTAGAGGGGGGGTAACTAATGAAAAACTGTTTTTT. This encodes CASSLSRGGVTNEKLFF.

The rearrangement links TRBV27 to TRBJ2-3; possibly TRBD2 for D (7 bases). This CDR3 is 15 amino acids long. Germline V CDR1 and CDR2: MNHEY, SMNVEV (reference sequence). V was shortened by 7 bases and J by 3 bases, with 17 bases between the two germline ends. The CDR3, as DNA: TGTGCCAGCAAAAGATCGGGGGGCGGGACAGATACGCAGTATTTT. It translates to CASKRSGGGTDTQYF.

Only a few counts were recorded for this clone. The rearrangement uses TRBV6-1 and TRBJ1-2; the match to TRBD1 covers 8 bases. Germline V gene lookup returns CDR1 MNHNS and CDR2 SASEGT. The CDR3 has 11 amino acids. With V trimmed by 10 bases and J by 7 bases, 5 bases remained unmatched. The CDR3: CATSGGLGYTF. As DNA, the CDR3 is TGTGCCACCTCAGGGGGCCTTGGCTACACCTTC.

This CDR3 reads CASSLTQGYGYTF. CDR3 sequence (DNA): TGTGCCAGCAGCTTGACCCAGGGTTATGGCTACACCTTC. The rearrangement links TRBV5-4 to TRBJ1-2, with a weak D call TRBD1 (5 bases). V was pared by 1 base and J by 5 bases, with 9 bases between. This CDR3 contains 13 residues. Looked up from germline, CDR1 is SGHNT and CDR2 is YYREEE (reference sequence). Using reference TRBV5-4 and TRBJ1-2 for the parts outside the CDR3, the full variable domain is ETGVTQSPTHLIKTRGQQVTLRCSSQSGHNTVSWYQQALGQGPQFIFQYYREEENGRGNFPPRFSGLQFPNYSSELNVNALELDDSALYLCASSLTQGYGYTFGSGTRLTVV.

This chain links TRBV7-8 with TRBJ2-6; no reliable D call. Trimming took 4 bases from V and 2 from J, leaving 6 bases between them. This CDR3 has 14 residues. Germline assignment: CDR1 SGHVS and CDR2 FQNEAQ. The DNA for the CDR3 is TGTGCCAGCAGCTCATACGCTGGGGCCAACGTCCTGACTTTC. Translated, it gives CASSSYAGANVLTF.

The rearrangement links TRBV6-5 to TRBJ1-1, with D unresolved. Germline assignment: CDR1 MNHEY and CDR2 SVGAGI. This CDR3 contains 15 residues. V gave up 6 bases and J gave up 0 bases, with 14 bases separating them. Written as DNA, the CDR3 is TGTGCCAGCAGGACACCCGATATCATGAACACTGAAGCTTTCTTT. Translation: CASRTPDIMNTEAFF.

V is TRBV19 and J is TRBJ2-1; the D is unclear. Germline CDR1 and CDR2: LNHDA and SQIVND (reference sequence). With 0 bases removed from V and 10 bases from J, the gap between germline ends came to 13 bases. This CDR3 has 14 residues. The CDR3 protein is CASSIEGSLQEQFF. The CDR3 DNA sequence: TGTGCCAGTAGTATAGAGGGCAGCCTTCAGGAGCAGTTCTTC.

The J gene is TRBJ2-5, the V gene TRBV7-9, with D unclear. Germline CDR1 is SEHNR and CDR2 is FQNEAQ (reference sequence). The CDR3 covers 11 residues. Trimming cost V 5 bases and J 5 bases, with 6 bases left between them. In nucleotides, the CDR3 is TGTGCCAGCAGCCAAATGGAGACCCAGTACTTC. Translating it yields CASSQMETQYF.

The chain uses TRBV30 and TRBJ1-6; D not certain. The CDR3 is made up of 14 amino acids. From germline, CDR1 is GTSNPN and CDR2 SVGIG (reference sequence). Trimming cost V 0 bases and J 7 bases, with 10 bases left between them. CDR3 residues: CAWSVGVWNSPLHF. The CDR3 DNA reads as TGTGCCTGGAGTGTAGGCGTCTGGAATTCACCCCTCCACTTT.

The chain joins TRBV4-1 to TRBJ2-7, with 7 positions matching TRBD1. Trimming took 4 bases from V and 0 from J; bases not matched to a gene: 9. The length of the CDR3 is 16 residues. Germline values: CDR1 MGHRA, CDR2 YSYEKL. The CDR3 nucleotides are TGCGCCAGCAGCCCGACTTGGGGGACAGACTCCTACGAGCAGTACTTC. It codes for CASSPTWGTDSYEQYF.

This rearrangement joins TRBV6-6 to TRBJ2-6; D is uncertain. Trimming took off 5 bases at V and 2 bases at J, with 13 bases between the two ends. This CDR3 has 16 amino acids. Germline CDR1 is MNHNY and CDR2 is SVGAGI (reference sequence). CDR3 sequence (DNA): TGTGCCAGCAGTCTACTGGGCTCAACTGGGGCCAACGTCCTGACTTTC. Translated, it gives CASSLLGSTGANVLTF.

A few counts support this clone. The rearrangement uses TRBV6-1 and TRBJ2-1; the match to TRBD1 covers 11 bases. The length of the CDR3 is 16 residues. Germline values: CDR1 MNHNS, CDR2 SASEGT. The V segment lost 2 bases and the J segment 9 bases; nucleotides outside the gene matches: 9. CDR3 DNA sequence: TGTGCCAGCAGTGAATCGGGGACAGGGGGTTGGGGTGAGCAGTTCTTC. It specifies CASSESGTGGWGEQFF.